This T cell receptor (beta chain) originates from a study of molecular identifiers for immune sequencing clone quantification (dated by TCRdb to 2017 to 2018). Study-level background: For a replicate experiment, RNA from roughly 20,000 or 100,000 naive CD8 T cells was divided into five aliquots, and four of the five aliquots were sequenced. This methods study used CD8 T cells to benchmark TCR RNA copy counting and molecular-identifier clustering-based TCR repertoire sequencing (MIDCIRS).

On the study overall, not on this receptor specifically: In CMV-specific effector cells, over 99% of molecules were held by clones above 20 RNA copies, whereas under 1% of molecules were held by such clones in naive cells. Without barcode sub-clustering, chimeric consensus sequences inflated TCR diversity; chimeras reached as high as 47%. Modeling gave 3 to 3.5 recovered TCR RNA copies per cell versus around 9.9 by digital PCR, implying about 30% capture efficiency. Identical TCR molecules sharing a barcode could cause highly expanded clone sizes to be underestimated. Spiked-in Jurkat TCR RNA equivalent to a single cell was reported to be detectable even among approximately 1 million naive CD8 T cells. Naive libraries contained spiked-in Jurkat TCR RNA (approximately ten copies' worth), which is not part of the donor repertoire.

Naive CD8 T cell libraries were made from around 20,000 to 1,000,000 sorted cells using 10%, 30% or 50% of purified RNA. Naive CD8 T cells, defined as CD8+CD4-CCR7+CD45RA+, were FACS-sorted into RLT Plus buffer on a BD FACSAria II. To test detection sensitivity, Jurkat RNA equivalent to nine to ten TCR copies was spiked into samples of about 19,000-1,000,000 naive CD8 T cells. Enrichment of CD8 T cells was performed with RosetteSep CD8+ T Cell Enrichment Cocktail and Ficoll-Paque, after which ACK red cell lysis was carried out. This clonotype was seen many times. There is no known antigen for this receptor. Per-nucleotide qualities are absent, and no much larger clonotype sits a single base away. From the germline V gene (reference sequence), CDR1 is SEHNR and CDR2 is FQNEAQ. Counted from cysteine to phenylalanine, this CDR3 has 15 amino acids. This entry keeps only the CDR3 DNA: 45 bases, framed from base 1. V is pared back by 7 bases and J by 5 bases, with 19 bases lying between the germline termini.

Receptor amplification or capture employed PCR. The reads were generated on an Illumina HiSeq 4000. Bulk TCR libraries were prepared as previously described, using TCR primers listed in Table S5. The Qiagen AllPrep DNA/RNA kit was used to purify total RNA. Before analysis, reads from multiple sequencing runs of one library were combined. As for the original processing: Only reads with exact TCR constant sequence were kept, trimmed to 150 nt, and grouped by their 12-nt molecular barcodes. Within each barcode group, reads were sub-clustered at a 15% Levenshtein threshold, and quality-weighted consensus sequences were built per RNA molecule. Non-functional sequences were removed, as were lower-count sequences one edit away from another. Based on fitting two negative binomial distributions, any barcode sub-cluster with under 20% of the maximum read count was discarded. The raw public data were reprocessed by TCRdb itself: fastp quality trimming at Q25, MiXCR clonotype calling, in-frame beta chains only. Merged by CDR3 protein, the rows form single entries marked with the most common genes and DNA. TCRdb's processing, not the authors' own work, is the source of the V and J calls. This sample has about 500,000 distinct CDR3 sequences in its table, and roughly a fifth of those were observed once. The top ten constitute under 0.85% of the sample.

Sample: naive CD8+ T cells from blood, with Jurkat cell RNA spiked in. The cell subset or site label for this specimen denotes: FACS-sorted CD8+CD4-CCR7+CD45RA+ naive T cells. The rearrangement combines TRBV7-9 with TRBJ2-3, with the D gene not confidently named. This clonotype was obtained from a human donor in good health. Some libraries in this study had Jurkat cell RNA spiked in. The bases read TGTGCCAGCACCCAGGAAGGCCCCGTGAGAGATACGCAGTATTTT. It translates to CASTQEGPVRDTQYF.